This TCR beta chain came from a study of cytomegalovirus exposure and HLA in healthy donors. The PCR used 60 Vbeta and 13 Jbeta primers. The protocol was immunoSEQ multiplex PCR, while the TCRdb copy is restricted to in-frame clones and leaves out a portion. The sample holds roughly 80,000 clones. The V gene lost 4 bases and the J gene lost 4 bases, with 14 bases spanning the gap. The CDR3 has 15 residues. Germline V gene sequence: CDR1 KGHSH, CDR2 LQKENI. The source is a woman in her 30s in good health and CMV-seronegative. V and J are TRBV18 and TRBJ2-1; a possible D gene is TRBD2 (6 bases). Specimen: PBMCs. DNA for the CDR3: TGTGCCAGCTCACTAAGACGGGAGAAGTACAATGAGCAGTTCTTC. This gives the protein CASSLRREKYNEQFF.